This is a list of T cell receptor beta chains from one sample in a study of T cell responses to AZD1222 COVID-19 vaccine. Measured with immunoSEQ multiplex PCR; TCRdb has only the in-frame clones, and not every one. Among approximately 110,000 clones listed, around 85% were seen once. This specimen consisted of peripheral blood, obtained on day 0 of AZD1222 vaccination. The receptor set was obtained from an adult in good health. CDR3s include the opening cysteine and the closing phenylalanine or tryptophan. The order of the fields is D gene, clone size, J gene, V gene, CDR3 protein, CDR3 DNA. The D gene is left open where the match is weak. Rows give clone size only sometimes, using once, few, many, or a class for an expanded clone.

NA,NA,TRBJ1-2,TRBV5-1,CASSLPPDGYTF,TGCGCCAGCAGCTTGCCCCCGGATGGCTACACCTTC
TRBD2,NA,TRBJ2-1,TRBV30,CAFSETSGGAGQFF,TGTGCCTTCTCCGAGACTAGCGGGGGGGCCGGGCAGTTCTTC
NA,NA,TRBJ2-1,TRBV3-1/TRBV3-2,CASSQAGSNEQFF,TGTGCCAGCAGCCAAGCGGGGTCCAATGAGCAGTTCTTC
NA,few,TRBJ1-5,TRBV28,CASSTRQVHQPQHF,TGTGCCAGCAGTACCCGACAGGTTCATCAGCCCCAGCATTTT
TRBD2,NA,TRBJ2-3,TRBV5-1,CASSLVSSGGRGDTQYF,TGCGCCAGCAGCTTGGTGTCTAGCGGGGGGCGCGGAGATACGCAGTATTTT
NA,NA,TRBJ2-2,TRBV3-1/TRBV3-2,CASSQLSTGELFF,TGTGCCAGCAGCCAATTAAGCACCGGGGAGCTGTTTTTT
TRBD1,few,TRBJ1-2,TRBV28,CASSLANWGQGRYGYTF,TGTGCCAGCAGTTTAGCGAATTGGGGACAGGGTCGGTATGGCTACACCTTC
NA,NA,TRBJ1-6,TRBV5-1,CASSLAGDGGGSPLHF,TGCGCCAGCAGCTTGGCCGGGGACGGCGGCGGGTCACCCCTCCACTTT
TRBD1,NA,TRBJ2-7,TRBV27,CASSRTRDRVSEQYF,TGTGCCAGCAGTAGAACCCGGGACAGGGTTAGCGAGCAGTACTTC
NA,NA,TRBJ1-3,TRBV4-1,CASSQEGAHGNTIYF,TGCGCCAGCAGCCAAGAAGGGGCCCATGGAAACACCATATATTTT
TRBD2,few,TRBJ2-7,TRBV29-1,CSVEGVLAGGELVEQYF,TGCAGCGTTGAAGGTGTCCTAGCGGGGGGGGAATTAGTCGAGCAGTACTTC
NA,NA,TRBJ2-7,TRBV7-9,CASSNQDSSYEQYF,TGTGCCAGCAGCAACCAGGACAGCTCCTACGAGCAGTACTTC
NA,NA,TRBJ2-5,TRBV5-1,CASSLVQGRGETQYF,TGCGCCAGCAGCTTGGTACAAGGTCGGGGAGAGACCCAGTACTTC
NA,NA,TRBJ1-5,TRBV6-5,CASSTAGPQPQHF,TGTGCCAGCAGTACCGCGGGCCCTCAGCCCCAGCATTTT
TRBD2,few,TRBJ2-5,TRBV4-1,CASSPGTSGGWTQYF,TGCGCCAGCAGCCCCGGGACTAGCGGGGGTTGGACCCAGTACTTC
TRBD1,few,TRBJ1-1,TRBV19,CASSLQGANTEAFF,TGTGCCAGTAGTCTACAGGGGGCCAACACTGAAGCTTTCTTT
TRBD1,NA,TRBJ1-4,TRBV10-1,CASTPREDRVAREREKLFF,TGCGCCAGCACCCCGAGGGAGGACAGGGTCGCCAGGGAGAGGGAAAAACTGTTTTTT
NA,NA,TRBJ2-1,TRBV3-1/TRBV3-2,CASSRLRDYNEQFF,TGTGCCAGCAGCCGCCTCCGGGACTACAATGAGCAGTTCTTC
NA,NA,TRBJ1-2,TRBV18,CASSRTDGNYGYTF,TGTGCCAGCTCGCGGACGGACGGAAACTATGGCTACACCTTC
NA,NA,TRBJ2-4,TRBV4-2,CASSQGEGNIQYF,TGTGCCAGCAGCCAAGGCGAGGGGAACATTCAGTACTTC
NA,once,TRBJ1-1,TRBV15,CATSRDGVLTPGTEAFF,TGTGCCACCAGCAGAGACGGAGTCCTCACCCCGGGCACTGAAGCTTTCTTT
TRBD2,medium-sized,TRBJ2-1,TRBV29-1,CSVEGVIELAVANEQFF,TGCAGCGTTGAAGGGGTGATCGAACTAGCGGTCGCCAATGAGCAGTTCTTC
NA,few,TRBJ2-7,TRBV18,CASSPLSPLADSYEQYF,TGTGCCAGCTCACCCCTTTCCCCATTAGCGGACTCCTACGAGCAGTACTTC
NA,NA,TRBJ2-7,TRBV7-2,CASSPQGGGVFTYEQYF,TGTGCCAGCAGCCCTCAGGGGGGGGGCGTGTTCACCTACGAGCAGTACTTC
TRBD1,NA,TRBJ1-1,TRBV11-3,CASSLDGYTGTETFF,TGTGCCAGCAGCTTGGACGGCTATACCGGGACAGAAACTTTCTTT
NA,NA,TRBJ2-7,TRBV30,CAWSGTDSYYEQYF,TGTGCCTGGAGTGGTACAGACTCGTACTACGAGCAGTACTTC
NA,NA,TRBJ2-1,TRBV7-3,CASSLIGEAEQFF,TGTGCCAGCAGCTTAATAGGGGAGGCTGAGCAGTTCTTC
TRBD1,NA,TRBJ2-1,TRBV19,CASTHGGTGGVYNEQFF,TGTGCCAGTACCCATGGGGGCACAGGGGGCGTTTACAATGAGCAGTTCTTC
NA,NA,TRBJ1-2,TRBV28,CASSLPRPSLMGYTF,TGTGCCAGCAGTCTACCGAGACCCTCTCTTATGGGCTACACCTTC
NA,NA,TRBJ1-2,TRBV5-1,CASSPLQGFNYGYTF,TGCGCCAGCAGCCCCTTACAGGGTTTTAACTATGGCTACACCTTC
TRBD1,NA,TRBJ1-3,TRBV9,CASSVAGTGDSGNTIYF,TGTGCCAGCAGCGTAGCGGGGACAGGGGACTCTGGAAACACCATATATTTT
TRBD1,NA,TRBJ1-1,TRBV5-4,CASMIDRAYTEAFF,TGTGCCAGCATGATCGACAGGGCTTACACTGAAGCTTTCTTT
NA,NA,TRBJ2-6,TRBV11-2,CASPGGGANVLTF,TGTGCCAGCCCCGGGGGTGGGGCCAACGTCCTGACTTTC
NA,NA,TRBJ2-3,TRBV7-2,CASSFRPTDTQYF,TGTGCCAGCAGCTTCCGTCCCACAGATACGCAGTATTTT
NA,NA,TRBJ2-1,TRBV2,CASSSAGAEQFF,TGTGCCAGCAGTTCCGCGGGGGCGGAGCAGTTCTTC
NA,once,TRBJ1-2,TRBV28,CASAPGANYGYTF,TGTGCCAGCGCCCCTGGGGCTAACTATGGCTACACCTTC
NA,NA,TRBJ2-2,TRBV12-3/TRBV12-4,CASSSWSRELFF,TGTGCCAGCAGTTCTTGGTCCCGGGAGCTGTTTTTT
NA,NA,TRBJ1-1,TRBV6-5,CASGRDTENTEAFF,TGTGCCAGCGGACGGGACACTGAGAACACTGAAGCTTTCTTT
NA,NA,TRBJ1-1,TRBV19,CASSIRGTEAFF,TGTGCCAGTAGTATTCGCGGCACTGAAGCTTTCTTT
NA,few,TRBJ2-3,TRBV6-2/TRBV6-3,CASSYSKGRGMVRGDTQYF,TGTGCCAGCAGTTACTCGAAGGGAAGGGGCATGGTACGGGGGGATACGCAGTATTTT